The 26 T cell receptor beta chains reported below all come from one sample, sequenced in a study of T cells in Graves' hyperthyroidism and ophthalmopathy. Researchers amplified the TCR beta CDR3 regions from RNA transcripts. The primer set for the first-round RT-PCR of the TCR CDR3 was HTBI. MiXCR, run by TCRdb on the multiplex PCR reads, gives a single entry per CDR3 protein. The sample has about 99,000 distinct CDR3 sequences; around 50% are singletons. Specimen: blood. These TCRs come from a man aged 35-49 years with Graves' hyperthyroidism.

A remark on this clonotype: A much larger clone lies one base from this, so it may be a read error. This chain connects TRBV10-3 to TRBJ1-2, with D tentatively TRBD1 (6 bases). Trimming stripped 6 bases from V and 2 bases from J, with 13 bases between. Per the germline V gene, CDR1 is ENHRY and CDR2 is SYGVKD. CDR3 length: 14 amino acids. The CDR3: CAIRVTGRNYGYTF. The CDR3 DNA is TGTGCCATCAGGGTGACAGGAAGGAACTATGGCTACACCTTC.

This clonotype was detected ten times or more. Sequence at one end of the junction differs from germline and may be a read error. The V and J genes are TRBV24-1 and TRBJ2-1; weak D call: TRBD1 (6 bases). Germline V gene sequence: CDR1 KGHDR, CDR2 SFDVKD. CDR3 length: 15 residues. CDR3 in DNA: TGTGCCACCAGTGATCCGCTCGGACAGTACAATGTGCAGTTCTTC. This translates into CATSDPLGQYNVQFF.

This clonotype appeared once. V is TRBV2 and J is TRBJ2-1; 7 nucleotides line up with TRBD1. This CDR3 is 17 amino acids long. V gave up 5 bases and J gave up 6 bases; unmatched junction bases: 16. The V gene's germline CDR1 is SNHLY and CDR2 FYNNEI. The CDR3 DNA reads as TGTGCCAGCAGTAGACAGATGACAGGGCGACCTATCAATGAGCAGTTCTTC. It encodes CASSRQMTGRPINEQFF. The whole variable domain, remainder taken from reference TRBV2 and TRBJ2-1, is EPEVTQTPSHQVTQMGQEVILRCVPISNHLYFYWYRQILGQKVEFLVSFYNNEISEKSEIFDDQFSVERPDGSNFTLKIRSTKLEDSAMYFCASSRQMTGRPINEQFFGPGTRLTVL.

The chain has TRBV7-2 and TRBJ2-7, with 7 bases lining up with TRBD2. With 1 base clipped from V and 2 bases from J, the junction kept 8 bases outside the gene matches. This CDR3 has 16 residues. Germline V gene sequence: CDR1 SGHTA, CDR2 FQGNSA. The CDR3 loop reads CASSLEPAGLPYEQYF. CDR3 coding DNA: TGTGCCAGCAGCTTAGAACCAGCGGGGTTACCCTACGAGCAGTACTTC.

The V call is TRBV10-3, the J call TRBJ2-7; 7 positions match TRBD1. Trimming at V came to 10 bases and at J to 5 bases, leaving 8 bases not matched to a gene. The CDR3 loop spans 12 amino acids. Germline V gives CDR1 ENHRY, CDR2 SYGVKD. CDR3 nucleotide sequence: TGTGCCACCCGGACAGGCAGGAACGAGCAGTACTTC. Its protein is CATRTGRNEQYF.

This clonotype showed up many times. The chain links TRBV9 to TRBJ2-7; D unclear. This CDR3 has 13 residues. The germline V gene encodes CDR1 SGDLS and CDR2 YYNGEE. Trimming removed 4 bases at V and 2 bases at J, with 10 bases between. The CDR3 nucleotides are TGTGCCAGCAGCTCCGGGCCCGCCTACGAGCAGTACTTC. Translated, it gives CASSSGPAYEQYF.

Worth noting for this clonotype: Since a much larger clone is just one base distant, this may be a read error. The rearrangement joins TRBV6-1 to TRBJ2-7; the D gene is possibly TRBD1 (6 bases). Germline V gene data show CDR1 as MNHNS and CDR2 as SASEGT. Deletions cut 11 bases from V and 0 bases from J, with 17 bases between. The CDR3 sequence is 14 residues long. CDR3 sequence reads: CACLLGGPSYEQYF. Written as DNA, the CDR3 is TGTGCCTGCCTCTTAGGGGGACCCTCCTACGAGCAGTACTTC.

The table lists this clonotype with many counts. The rearrangement uses TRBV6-5 and TRBJ1-1; D gene uncertain. The germline CDR1 and CDR2 sequences are MNHEY and SVGAGI. Trimming took 8 bases from V and 6 from J, leaving 16 bases between them. This CDR3 has 13 residues. The chain's CDR3 is CASYPFPGAEAFF. The CDR3 coding sequence is TGTGCCAGCTACCCTTTCCCGGGTGCTGAAGCTTTCTTT.

The V call is TRBV2, the J call TRBJ1-4; 7 positions agree with TRBD1. There are 18 residues in the CDR3. The V gene's germline CDR1 is SNHLY and CDR2 FYNNEI. Trimming took 11 bases from V and 0 from J; bases not matched to a gene: 18. The CDR3 DNA reads TGTGCCGTCCCTAACCTTGACAGGGCGGTGGCAACTAATGAAAAACTGTTTTTT. Amino acid sequence: CAVPNLDRAVATNEKLFF.

The chain links TRBV2 to TRBJ2-5; D possibly corresponds to TRBD2 (6 bases). Per germline, CDR1 SNHLY and CDR2 FYNNEI. The CDR3 has 15 residues. Trimming removed 1 base from V and 2 bases from J, with 11 bases in between. The CDR3 nucleotides read TGTGCCAGCAGTGAAGGACTAGAGGGGCAAGAGACCCAGTACTTC. This translates into CASSEGLEGQETQYF.

This clonotype came up many times. At one of its ends the junction is not consistent with the germline gene, which may arise from a read error. The genes are TRBV6-1 and TRBJ2-1; weak D call: TRBD2 (5 bases). CDR3 length equals 14 residues. Per the germline V gene, CDR1 is MNHNS and CDR2 is SASEGT. In DNA, the CDR3 is TGTGCCAGCAGGGAAGCGGACGTATACAATGAGCAGTTCTTC. It specifies CASREADVYNEQFF.

The chain has TRBV11-2 and TRBJ1-5; possible D gene TRBD1, 6 bases. The better agreement between TRBJ2-3 and the DNA end casts doubt on the J call. CDR1 and CDR2 from the germline V gene are SGHAT and FQNNGV. This CDR3 has 15 residues. The CDR3 sequence: CASSLVGTLGPRQYF. In nucleotides, the CDR3 is TGTGCCAGCAGCTTAGTGGGGACACTGGGCCCTCGCCAGTATTTT.

This clonotype was recorded a few times. The chain has TRBV28 and TRBJ1-2; 10 bases line up with TRBD1. V lost 6 bases and J lost 2; bases outside the gene matches: 6. This CDR3 has 15 residues. From germline, CDR1 is MDHEN and CDR2 SYDVKM. CDR3 DNA sequence: TGTGCCAGCAGCCGGACAGGGGGGTACAACTATGGCTACACCTTC. This encodes CASSRTGGYNYGYTF.

On this clonotype itself: Since the CDR3 does not end with the conserved phenylalanine or tryptophan, this likely comes from a read error. J is TRBJ1-5 and V is TRBV20-1, with TRBD1 matching 12 bases. Trimming took 1 base from V and 10 from J; bases not matched to a gene: 11. Germline V gene data show CDR1 as DFQATT and CDR2 as SNEGSKA (reference sequence). This CDR3 region has 16 residues. The CDR3 sequence is CSARGGTGGSNSPQHS. The CDR3, as DNA: TGCAGTGCTAGAGGGGGGACAGGGGGCAGTAATTCACCCCAGCATTCT.

The V gene is TRBV19, the J gene TRBJ2-7; 11 bases align to TRBD1. V trimming: 10 bases; J trimming: 2 bases; junction bases outside the gene matches: 7. CDR1 and CDR2 (germline): LNHDA, SQIVND (reference sequence). The CDR3 extends over 14 amino acids. Here the CDR3 reads CAISGQGDTYEQYF. CDR3 nucleotide sequence: TGTGCCATCTCGGGACAGGGGGACACCTACGAGCAGTACTTC. Based on the CDR3 plus reference TRBV19 and TRBJ2-7, the full variable domain is DGGITQSPKYLFRKEGQNVTLSCEQNLNHDAMYWYRQDPGQGLRLIYYSQIVNDFQKGDIAEGYSVSREKKESFPLTVTSAQKNPTAFYLCAISGQGDTYEQYFGPGTRLTVT.

Note on this clonotype: Without the conserved terminal phenylalanine or tryptophan, this CDR3 likely stems from a read error. The rearrangement uses TRBV20-1 and TRBJ1-2; D uncertain. The CDR3 is 12 amino acids. Germline V lookup: CDR1 DFQATT, CDR2 SNEGSKA (reference sequence). With 3 bases removed from V and 8 bases from J, the gap between germline ends came to 13 bases. The CDR3 loop is CSASPGPEGYTI. In nucleotides, the CDR3 is TGCAGTGCTAGCCCAGGCCCAGAGGGCTACACCATC.

A note on this clonotype: At one end the junction does not follow the germline gene, possibly because of a read error. The chain recombines TRBV15 with TRBJ2-6; TRBD2 is a possible D gene (5 bases). This CDR3 has 13 residues. In germline, CDR1 is LNHNV, CDR2 YYDKDF (reference sequence). The CDR3 reads CATSRVRGSTEAF. As DNA, the CDR3 is TGTGCCACCAGCAGAGTACGTGGGAGCACTGAAGCTTTC.

The rearrangement uses TRBV9 and TRBJ1-5, with 9 bases lining up with TRBD1. Per germline, CDR1 SGDLS and CDR2 YYNGEE. CDR3 length: 15 residues. V gave up 5 bases and J gave up 4 bases; unmatched junction bases: 7. This CDR3 reads CASRPGQGWNQPQHF. The DNA of the CDR3 is TGTGCCAGCAGACCGGGACAGGGTTGGAATCAGCCCCAGCATTTT. Full variable domain (missing parts from reference TRBV9 and TRBJ1-5): DSGVTQTPKHLITATGQRVTLRCSPRSGDLSVYWYQQSLDQGLQFLIQYYNGEERAKGNILERFSAQQFPDLHSELNLSSLELGDSALYFCASRPGQGWNQPQHFGDGTRLSIL.

This clonotype was seen repeatedly, ten times or more. V usage is TRBV6-2 or TRBV6-3 and J usage is TRBJ2-2; the D gene could be TRBD1 or TRBD2 (5 bases each). This CDR3 is 16 amino acids long. From germline, CDR1 is MNHEY and CDR2 SVGEGT. V lost 7 bases and J lost 1, with 16 bases in between. This chain's CDR3 is CASTPTGTRNTGELFF. The CDR3 bases are TGTGCCAGCACCCCCACCGGGACGAGGAACACCGGGGAGCTGTTTTTT.

This rearrangement joins TRBV10-3 to TRBJ2-2, with a possible D match to TRBD1 (6 bases). Trimming cost V 11 bases and J 6 bases, with 19 bases left between them. The CDR3 sequence is 14 residues long. CDR1 and CDR2 (germline): ENHRY, SYGVKD. CDR3 loop: CAWKGVDEAGELFF. The CDR3 DNA reads TGTGCCTGGAAGGGGGTCGACGAGGCCGGGGAGCTGTTTTTT.

This clonotype occurred many times. V gene TRBV5-1 combines with J gene TRBJ2-5; 9 positions agree with TRBD2. Losses at the gene ends were 5 bases for V and 4 bases for J; bases not matched to a gene: 6. CDR1 and CDR2 from the germline V gene are SGHRS and YFSETQ. The CDR3 extends over 14 amino acids. CDR3 DNA sequence: TGCGCCAGCAGGTCGGGACTAGCAGCAGAGACCCAGTACTTC. This translates into CASRSGLAAETQYF.

This clonotype was detected ten times or more. The chain carries TRBV5-1 and TRBJ2-3; TRBD2 agrees at 7 bases. Germline trimming cut 3 bases from V and 1 base from J; bases unmatched to any gene: 11. This CDR3 contains 17 residues. The germline V gene encodes CDR1 SGHRS and CDR2 YFSETQ. The CDR3 bases are TGCGCCAGCAGCTCCATGGGGGGGAGCTGGGGCACAGATACGCAGTATTTT. It translates to CASSSMGGSWGTDTQYF.

This clonotype was found a few times. The chain joins TRBV12-3 or TRBV12-4 to TRBJ2-5; D is unresolved. This CDR3 region has 11 residues. The ends were cut back, 3 bases at V and 6 bases at J, with 5 bases in the middle. The CDR3 protein is CASSLGKTQYF. CDR3 nucleotides: TGTGCCAGCAGTTTGGGGAAGACCCAGTACTTC.

Many counts were recorded for this clonotype. The gene calls are TRBV20-1 and TRBJ2-3; D remains unclear. From germline, CDR1 is DFQATT and CDR2 SNEGSKA (reference sequence). V was trimmed by 3 bases and J by 4 bases, leaving 14 bases between them. The length of the CDR3 is 14 residues. In DNA form, the CDR3 reads TGCAGTGCTAGGCTTACTCGGCGGCCAGATACGCAGTATTTT. Encoded protein: CSARLTRRPDTQYF.

On this clonotype: One junction end does not reproduce the germline sequence, and a read error may be involved. The chain combines TRBV7-6 with TRBJ2-3; 8 positions match TRBD2. Germline loops: CDR1 SGHVS, CDR2 FNYEAQ. The CDR3 totals 15 residues. CDR3 loop: CAWSVQSGGTDTRYF. The CDR3 region has the DNA TGTGCCTGGAGTGTACAGAGCGGGGGTACAGATACGCGGTATTTT.

The gene calls are TRBV12-3 or TRBV12-4 and TRBJ1-5; no clear D gene. V was shortened by 4 bases and J by 9 bases, with 4 bases between the two germline ends. The CDR3 sequence is 10 residues long. In DNA form, the CDR3 reads TGTGCCAGCAGTTCGAGGCCCCAGCATTTT. This codes for CASSSRPQHF.